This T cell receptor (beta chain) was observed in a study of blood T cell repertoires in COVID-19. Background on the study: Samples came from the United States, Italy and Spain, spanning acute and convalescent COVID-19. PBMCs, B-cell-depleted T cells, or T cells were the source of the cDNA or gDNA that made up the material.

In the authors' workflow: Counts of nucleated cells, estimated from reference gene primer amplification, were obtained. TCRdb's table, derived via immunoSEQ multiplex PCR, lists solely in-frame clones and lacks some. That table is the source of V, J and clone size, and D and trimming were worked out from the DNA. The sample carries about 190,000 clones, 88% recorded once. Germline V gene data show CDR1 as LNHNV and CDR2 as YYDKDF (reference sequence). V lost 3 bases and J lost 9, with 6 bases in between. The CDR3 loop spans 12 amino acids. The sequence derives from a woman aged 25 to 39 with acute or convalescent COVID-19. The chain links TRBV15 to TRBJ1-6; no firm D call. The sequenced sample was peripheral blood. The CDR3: CATSRSGSPLHF. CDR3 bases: TGTGCCACCAGCAGGTCGGGTTCACCCCTCCACTTT.